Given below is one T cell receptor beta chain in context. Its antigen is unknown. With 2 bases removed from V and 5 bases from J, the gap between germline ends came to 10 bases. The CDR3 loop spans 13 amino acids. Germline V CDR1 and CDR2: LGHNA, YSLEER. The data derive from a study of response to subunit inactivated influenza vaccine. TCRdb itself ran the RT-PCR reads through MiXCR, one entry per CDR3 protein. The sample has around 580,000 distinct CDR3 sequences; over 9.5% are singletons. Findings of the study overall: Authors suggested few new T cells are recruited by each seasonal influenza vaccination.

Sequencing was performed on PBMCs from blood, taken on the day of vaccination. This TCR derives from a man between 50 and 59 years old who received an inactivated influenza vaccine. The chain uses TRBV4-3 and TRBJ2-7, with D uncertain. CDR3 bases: TGCGCCAGCAGCCAACCTGGTGCCCACGAGCAGTACTTC. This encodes CASSQPGAHEQYF.